Following are 12 T cell receptor beta chains from one sample sequenced in a study of naive and memory T cell subsets. An oligonucleotide containing a UMI was ligated to the 3' end of TCR cDNA. The SP2 primer and nested alpha and beta constant region primers amplified ligated cDNA in four rounds. One entry per CDR3 protein results from TCRdb running MiXCR on the 5' RACE reads. Of 50,000 or so distinct CDR3 sequences in the sample, roughly 7% are singletons; the top ten hold roughly a tenth. Receptors were obtained from a male donor in good health.

This chain connects TRBV29-1 to TRBJ2-3; 8 bases are a match to TRBD2. CDR3 length: 13 amino acids. V trimming: 6 bases; J trimming: 4 bases; junction bases outside the gene matches: 6. In germline, CDR1 is SQVTM, CDR2 ANQGSEA. DNA of the CDR3: TGCAGCGTGGTCGGGGGGGTAGCAGATACGCAGTATTTT. Amino acids: CSVVGGVADTQYF.

The V call is TRBV5-1, the J call TRBJ1-5, with D unresolved. The V and J ends lost 4 bases and 1 base respectively, with 12 bases between them. CDR1 is SGHRS and CDR2 is YFSETQ in the germline V gene. This CDR3 contains 15 residues. The CDR3, as DNA: TGCGCCAGCAGCCCCGGTCTAGGGAGCAATCAGCCCCAGCATTTT. Amino acid sequence: CASSPGLGSNQPQHF.

In this sample, this clonotype turned up many times. This rearrangement joins TRBV12-3 or TRBV12-4 to TRBJ2-1; a possible D gene is TRBD2 (6 bases). Trimming left V 6 bases short and J 4 bases short, with 16 bases between. The CDR3 contains 15 residues. The DNA of the CDR3 is TGTGCCAGCAGCCCTGGAGGACTACTTTACAATGAGCAGTTCTTC. It codes for CASSPGGLLYNEQFF.

The sample holds many counts of this clonotype. V and J are TRBV7-2 and TRBJ1-6; perhaps TRBD1 as D (5 bases). V was clipped by 5 bases and J by 7 bases, with 18 bases between them. The CDR3 is 16 residues long. Germline-derived CDR1 and CDR2 are SGHTA and FQGNSA. CDR3 sequence reads: CASSPNGAGYNSPLHF. Here the CDR3 DNA reads TGTGCCAGCAGCCCAAATGGGGCAGGGTACAATTCACCCCTCCACTTT.

The chain employs TRBV28 and TRBJ2-6, with D possibly matching TRBD1 (6 bases). Germline CDR1 is MDHEN and CDR2 is SYDVKM. There are 15 residues in the CDR3. The DNA of the CDR3 is TGTGCACAGACGGACAGCGCCTCTGGGGCCAACGTCCTGACTTTC. Translated: CAQTDSASGANVLTF.

This clonotype was found a few times. This sequence joins TRBV19 and TRBJ2-7, with 7 positions matching TRBD2. There are 13 residues in the CDR3. The V and J ends lost 5 bases and 6 bases, in that order; junction bases with no gene match: 7. Germline CDR1 is LNHDA and CDR2 is SQIVND (reference sequence). The CDR3 sequence: CASSLGLTLEQYF. DNA for the CDR3: TGTGCCAGTAGTTTGGGACTAACACTCGAGCAGTACTTC.

This clonotype has a count of ten or more. This chain uses TRBV7-2 with TRBJ2-3; 7 bases line up with TRBD2. V shed 7 bases, J shed 4 bases, and the junction held 5 bases outside the gene matches. Germline CDR1 SGHTA, CDR2 FQGNSA. The CDR3 is 13 residues long. The CDR3 region is CASISLAADTQYF. CDR3 in DNA: TGTGCCAGCATCTCCCTAGCGGCAGATACGCAGTATTTT.

This clonotype has a handful of counts. The rearrangement uses TRBV28 and TRBJ2-5, with 10 bases aligning to TRBD2. CDR3 size: 17 residues. Looked up from germline, CDR1 is MDHEN and CDR2 is SYDVKM. J lost 2 bases, V lost 3 bases, and 9 bases had no gene match. CDR3 in DNA: TGTGCCAGCAGTTTGGGGAGAGAACTAGCGGGACAAGAGACCCAGTACTTC. It yields the protein CASSLGRELAGQETQYF.

This clonotype was detected only a few times. This chain joins TRBV18 and TRBJ2-5; 7 bases line up with TRBD1. Germline V gene data show CDR1 as KGHSH and CDR2 as LQKENI. J was trimmed by 2 bases and V by 1 base; bases with no gene match: 4. The CDR3 contains 15 residues. The CDR3 loop reads CASSPLMGQQETQYF. CDR3 sequence (DNA): TGTGCCAGCTCACCACTGATGGGACAGCAAGAGACCCAGTACTTC. Full variable domain (rest looked up from reference TRBV18 and TRBJ2-5): NAGVMQNPRHLVRRRGQEARLRCSPMKGHSHVYWYRQLPEEGLKFMVYLQKENIIDESGMPKERFSAEFPKEGPSILRIQQVVRGDSAAYFCASSPLMGQQETQYFGPGTRLLVL.

Many counts were recorded for this clonotype. CDR3 DNA: TGTGCCAGCCCGGGACTGGATAACAATGAGCAGTTCTTC. Amino acids: CASPGLDNNEQFF. The V and J genes are TRBV7-9 and TRBJ2-1, with D perhaps matching TRBD2 (6 bases). The CDR3 is made up of 13 amino acids. Germline V gene data show CDR1 as SEHNR and CDR2 as FQNEAQ (reference sequence). Trimming took 8 bases from V and 5 from J, leaving 13 bases between them.

The sample holds many counts of this clonotype. J is TRBJ2-2 and V is TRBV30; 10 bases map to TRBD2. The CDR3 totals 16 residues. The ends lost 8 bases at V and 4 bases at J; junction bases unmatched: 13. Germline V lookup: CDR1 GTSNPN, CDR2 SVGIG (reference sequence). The CDR3 sequence is CAGGRTSGVGTGELFF. The DNA of the CDR3 is TGTGCCGGGGGTAGGACTAGCGGAGTGGGCACCGGGGAGCTGTTTTTT.

The chain joins TRBV4-1 to TRBJ2-1; D not resolved. Trimming took 3 bases from V and 4 from J, leaving 4 bases between them. This CDR3 is built from 12 residues. The V gene's germline CDR1 is MGHRA and CDR2 YSYEKL. The CDR3 DNA follows: TGCGCCAGCAGCCATGGATACAATGAGCAGTTCTTC. Translation gives CASSHGYNEQFF.